This is a list of T cell receptor beta chains from one sample in a study of CD8 T cell repertoires and HIV-1 epitope variants. Their recognized antigens are unknown. Sequencing used immunoSEQ multiplex PCR; TCRdb keeps in-frame clones, though not all of them. The data show about 5,200 clones, around 60% seen once. The sample was cultured CD8+ T cells derived from PBMCs. The receptors were sampled from a male donor with HIV. The conserved cysteine and the conserved F or W are not part of the CDR3 here.

V	J	CDR3
TRBV5-6	TRBJ1-2	ASSLGDSVWGYT
TRBV19	TRBJ2-1	ASSIEEGLRV
TRBV13	TRBJ1-1	ASSQTGGSGMNTEAF
TRBV28	TRBJ2-5	ASSSGQGAGWETQY
TRBV5-4	TRBJ2-5	ASSAGRDLQETQY
TRBV6-5	TRBJ1-3	ASSYWQDNTIY
TRBV9	TRBJ1-5	ASSVGSNQPQH
TRBV5-8	TRBJ2-7	ASSPYDPDREYYEQY
TRBV29-1	TRBJ2-1	SVRQLAGVGNEQF
TRBV5-5	TRBJ2-7	ASSLEGAGYEQY